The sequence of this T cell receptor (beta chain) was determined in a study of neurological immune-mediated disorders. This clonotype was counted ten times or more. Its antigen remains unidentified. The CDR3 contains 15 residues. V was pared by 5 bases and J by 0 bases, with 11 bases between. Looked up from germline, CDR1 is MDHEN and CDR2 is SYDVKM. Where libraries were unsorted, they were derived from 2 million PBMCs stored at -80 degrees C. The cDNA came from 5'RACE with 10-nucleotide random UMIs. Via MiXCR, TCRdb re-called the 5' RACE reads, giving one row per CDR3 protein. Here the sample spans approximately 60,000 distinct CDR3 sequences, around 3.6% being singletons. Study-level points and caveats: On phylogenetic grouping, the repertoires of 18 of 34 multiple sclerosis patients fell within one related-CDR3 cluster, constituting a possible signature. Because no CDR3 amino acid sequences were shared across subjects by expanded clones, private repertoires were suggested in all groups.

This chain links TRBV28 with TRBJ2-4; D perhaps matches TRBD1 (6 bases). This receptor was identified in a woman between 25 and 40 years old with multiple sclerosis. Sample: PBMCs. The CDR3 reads CASSPGHTAKNIQYF. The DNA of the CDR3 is TGTGCCAGCAGTCCGGGACATACAGCCAAAAACATTCAGTACTTC. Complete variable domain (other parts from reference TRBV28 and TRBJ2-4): DVKVTQSSRYLVKRTGEKVFLECVQDMDHENMFWYRQDPGLGLRLIYFSYDVKMKEKGDIPEGYSVSREKKERFSLILESASTNQTSMYLCASSPGHTAKNIQYFGAGTRLSVL.